This TCR beta chain was observed in a study of T cells after yellow fever vaccination. A few counts support this clonotype. Antigen unknown. UMIs were added to TCR cDNA along with a universal primer site when it was made by 5'RACE template switching. TCRdb re-called the 5' RACE reads with MiXCR, one entry per CDR3 protein. This table holds hundreds of thousands of distinct CDR3 sequences, under 15% found once. Study results and caveats: Across the CD4 and CD8 compartments, a small share of clonotypes was present in both. Sorted repertoires could include abundant contaminating clonotypes from bulk cells. Clones that expanded after primary vaccination mostly reappeared after the booster (96% CD4, about 91% CD8).

After removal of 3 bases from V and 1 base from J, the junction contained 3 bases not matched to a gene. Germline V gene data show CDR1 as LGHNA and CDR2 as YSLEER. The CDR3 contains 15 residues. The rearrangement joins TRBV4-3 to TRBJ2-1; TRBD1 matches at 7 bases. Sample: CD4+ T cells sorted from PBMCs, taken 15 days after the yellow fever booster vaccination. The TCR was taken from a man younger than 35 who received the YFV17D yellow fever vaccine. CDR3 amino acids: CASSQTGMSYNEQFF. Written as DNA, the CDR3 is TGCGCCAGCAGCCAGACAGGGATGTCCTACAATGAGCAGTTCTTC.